The present entry profiles one TCR beta chain with its context. As yet, its antigen is unknown. Time point: blood 2 weeks post-SBRT. As to treatment: 15 Gy SBRT to primary tumor, nephrectomy 4 weeks later. The CDR3 runs 15 residues. Germline V gene data show CDR1 as SEHNR and CDR2 as FQNEAQ (reference sequence). Trimming cost V 3 bases and J 2 bases, with 12 bases left between them. Profiled with immunoSEQ multiplex PCR; TCRdb holds only in-frame clones, not every one. The sample lists 150,000 or so clones; 87% were seen once. The entry originates in a study of radiation and T cells in renal cell carcinoma. The study's findings and limits: In blood, top tumor clones expanded by 2 weeks, shrinking by 4.

This sequence originates from a woman between 50 and 59 years old with renal cell carcinoma. This material consisted of blood, taken from a patient whose treatment included radiotherapy and nephrectomy. The genes are TRBV7-9 and TRBJ2-3, with a weak D call TRBD1 (6 bases). The DNA for the CDR3 is TGTGCCAGCAGCTTTATGGACAGCTACACAGATACGCAGTATTTT. As protein: CASSFMDSYTDTQYF.